The text below deals with one TCR beta chain. MiXCR, applied by TCRdb to the 5' RACE reads, yields one record per CDR3 protein. The sample consists of about 54,000 distinct CDR3 sequences, roughly a sixth of them appearing once. The sequencing input was naive CD4+ T cells sorted from blood. The subset denotes: naive CD4+ T cells, CD4+CD45RA+CD25-. This TCR came from a female donor with breast cancer.

The CDR3 loop is CSVVGRALLNTEAFF. CDR3 nucleotides: TGCAGCGTTGTCGGCAGGGCGCTCCTGAACACTGAAGCTTTCTTT. The chain uses TRBV29-1 and TRBJ1-1; weak D call: TRBD1 (5 bases). Germline V lookup: CDR1 SQVTM, CDR2 ANQGSEA. V lost 4 bases and J lost 0, with 15 bases in between. CDR3 length: 15 residues.